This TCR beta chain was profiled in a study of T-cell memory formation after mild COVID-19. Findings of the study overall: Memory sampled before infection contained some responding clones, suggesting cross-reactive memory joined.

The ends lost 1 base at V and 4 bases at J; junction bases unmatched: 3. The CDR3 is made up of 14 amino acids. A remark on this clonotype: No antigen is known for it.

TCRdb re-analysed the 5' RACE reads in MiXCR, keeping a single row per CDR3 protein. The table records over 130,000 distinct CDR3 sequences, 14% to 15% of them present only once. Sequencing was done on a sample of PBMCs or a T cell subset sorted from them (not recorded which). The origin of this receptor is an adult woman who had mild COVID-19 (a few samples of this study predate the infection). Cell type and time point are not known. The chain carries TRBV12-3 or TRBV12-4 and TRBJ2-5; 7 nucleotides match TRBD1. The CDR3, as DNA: TGTGCCAGCAGTTTAGGACAGGGTTTAGAGACCCAGTACTTC. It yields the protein CASSLGQGLETQYF.